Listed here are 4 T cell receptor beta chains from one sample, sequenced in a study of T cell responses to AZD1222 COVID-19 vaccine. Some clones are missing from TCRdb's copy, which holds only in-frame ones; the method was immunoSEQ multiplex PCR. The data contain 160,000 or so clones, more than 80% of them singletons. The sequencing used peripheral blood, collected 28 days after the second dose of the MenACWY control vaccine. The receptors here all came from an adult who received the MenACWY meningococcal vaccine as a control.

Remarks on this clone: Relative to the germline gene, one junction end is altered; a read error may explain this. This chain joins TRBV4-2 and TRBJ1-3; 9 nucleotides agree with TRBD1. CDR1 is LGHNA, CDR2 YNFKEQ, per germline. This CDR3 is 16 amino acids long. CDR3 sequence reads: CASSQAQQGAGYTIYF. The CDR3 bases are TGTGCCAGCAGCCAAGCACAACAGGGGGCTGGATACACCATATATTTT.

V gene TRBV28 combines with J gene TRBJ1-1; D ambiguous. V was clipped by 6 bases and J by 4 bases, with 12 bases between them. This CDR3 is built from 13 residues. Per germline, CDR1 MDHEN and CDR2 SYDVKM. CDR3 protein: CASSYGTITEAFF. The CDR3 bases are TGTGCCAGCAGCTATGGTACGATCACTGAAGCTTTCTTT.

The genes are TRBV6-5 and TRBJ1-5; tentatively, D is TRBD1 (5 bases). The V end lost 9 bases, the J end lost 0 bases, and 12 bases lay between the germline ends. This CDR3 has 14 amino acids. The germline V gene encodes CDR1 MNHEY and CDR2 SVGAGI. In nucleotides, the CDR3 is TGTGCCAGTAGACAGACTAATAGCAATCAGCCCCAGCATTTT. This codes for CASRQTNSNQPQHF.

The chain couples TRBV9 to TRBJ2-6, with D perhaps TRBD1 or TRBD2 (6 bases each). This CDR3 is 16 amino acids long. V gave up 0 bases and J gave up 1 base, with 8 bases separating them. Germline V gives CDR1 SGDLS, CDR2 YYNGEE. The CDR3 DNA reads TGTGCCAGCAGCGTAGGAGGGGGGTCTGGGGCCAACGTCCTGACTTTC. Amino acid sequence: CASSVGGGSGANVLTF.